The clone carrying this T cell receptor (beta chain) was seen a single time. These data originate in a study of shared clonotypes between healthy human individuals. Unsorted samples used some 89 million PBMCs for genomic DNA. The assay was immunoSEQ multiplex PCR, and TCRdb's table has in-frame clones only and misses some. The sample includes fewer than 600,000 clones, about four fifths of them seen just once. The clonotype originates from a woman aged 40 to 50 in good health. Some clones in this sample may be carry-over from other donors' samples. Specimen: PBMCs.

The CDR3 here is CASSLDGRGSEQYF. CDR3 DNA sequence: TGCGCCAGCAGCTTGGATGGCAGGGGATCCGAGCAGTACTTC. The V call is TRBV5-1, the J call TRBJ2-7, with a possible D match to TRBD1 (6 bases). CDR3 length: 14 residues. V lost 0 bases, J lost 6 bases, and 13 bases lay in between. Germline V gene lookup returns CDR1 SGHRS and CDR2 YFSETQ.